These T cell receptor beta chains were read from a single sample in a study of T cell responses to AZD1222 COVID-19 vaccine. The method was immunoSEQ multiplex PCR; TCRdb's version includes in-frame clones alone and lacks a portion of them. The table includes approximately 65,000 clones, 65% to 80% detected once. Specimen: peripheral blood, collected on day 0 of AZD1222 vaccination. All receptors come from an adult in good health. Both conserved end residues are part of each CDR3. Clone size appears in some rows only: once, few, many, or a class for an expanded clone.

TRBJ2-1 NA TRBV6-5 CASSRDRGIGNEQFF
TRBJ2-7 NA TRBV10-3 CAISHTSYEQYF
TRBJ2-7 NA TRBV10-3 CAISGQGTYEQYF
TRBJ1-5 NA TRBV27 CASSLLGTGNQPQHF
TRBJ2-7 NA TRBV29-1 CSVGRGNEQYF
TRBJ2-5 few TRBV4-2 CASSQDRGSQETQYF
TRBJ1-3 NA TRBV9 CASSVEALGQTSGNTIYF
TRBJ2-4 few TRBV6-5 CAIWDRFSKNIQYF
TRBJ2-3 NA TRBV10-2 CASSESSTSGGVTDTQYF
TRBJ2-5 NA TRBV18 CASSPPRGGQETQYF
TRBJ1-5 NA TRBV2 CASTRGASNQPQHF
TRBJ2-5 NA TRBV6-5 CASIDRAVQETQYF
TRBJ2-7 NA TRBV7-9 CASSRLGSYEQYF
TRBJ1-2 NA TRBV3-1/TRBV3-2 CASSQDSRYGYTF
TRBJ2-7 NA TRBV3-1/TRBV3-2 CASRSGTSVGYEQYF
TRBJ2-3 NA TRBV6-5 CASSSHVTARADTQYF
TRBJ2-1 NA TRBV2 CASSGQGSSYNEQFF
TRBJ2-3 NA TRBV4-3 CASSQWLLATDTQYF
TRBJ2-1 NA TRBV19 CASSLKSGGLTIQQFF
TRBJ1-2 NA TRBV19 CASSTIANYGYTF
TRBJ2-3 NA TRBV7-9 CASSSYTAGGNTDTQYF
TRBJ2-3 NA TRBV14 CASSQGISSALDTQYF
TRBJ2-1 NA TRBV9 CASSHPSGGVNEQFF
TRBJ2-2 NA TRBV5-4 CASSYRDSLGGGELFF